This T cell receptor beta chain is drawn from a study of CXCR3-negative and CXCR3-positive naive CD8 T cells. Across the study: Some 150 million TRB reads were obtained overall (about 1.5 +/- 0.3 million per library).

Study results and caveats: Naive cells, whether CXCR3-negative or CXCR3-positive, had similar TRBV-TRBJ usage, while memory cells differed. Memory CD8+ cells showed much lower diversity, while both naive subsets were comparably high. Against CXCR3-negative naive cells, CXCR3-positive naive cells showed more hydrophobic TRB CDR3s.

5' RACE that incorporated UMI labels was used to prepare the TRB cDNA libraries. TCRdb reworked the 5' RACE reads into one entry per CDR3 protein, no DNA. Here the sample table reports roughly 120,000 distinct CDR3 sequences. Concerning this clonotype itself: Its antigen is currently unknown.

This CDR3 spans 17 amino acids. Germline CDR1 SGHDT, CDR2 YYEEEE. Sequenced input: naive CXCR3+ CD8+ T cells from blood. Sample subset: CD45RO-CCR7+CD27+CD95- naive CD8+ T cells expressing CXCR3 (TNR3+). This clonotype was sampled from a human donor in good health. Some clones in this sample may be carry-over from other donors' samples. The chain uses TRBV5-6 and TRBJ2-2; TCRdb's D gene call, TRBD2, goes unchecked for lack of DNA. This CDR3 is CASSPGLAGGFAGELFF.